Listed below are T cell receptor beta chains from one sample, sequenced in a study of T-cell reconstitution after alpha-beta-depleted transplantation in children. TCRdb fed the PCR reads into MiXCR, producing one record per CDR3 protein. The sample comprises fewer than 550,000 distinct CDR3 sequences, about 16% of which are singletons, and over 25% rests with the top ten. Specimen: PBMCs, mostly from graft donor cells, collected 360 days after TCRalphabeta/CD19-depleted stem cell transplant. The origin of the receptors is a boy less than two years old who had a stem cell transplant for Wiskott-Aldrich syndrome, so the T cells may come from the graft donor. Both conserved end residues are part of each CDR3. The D gene is left open where the match is weak. Only some rows state a clone size, as once, few, many or a class for expanded clones.

j_call | d_call | v_call | clone_size | cdr3_aa | cdr3_nt
TRBJ2-3 | TRBD2 | TRBV12-5 | few | CASGLVLPLAGGSTDTQYF | TGTGCTAGTGGTTTGGTACTCCCACTAGCGGGGGGCAGCACAGATACGCAGTATTTT
TRBJ2-7 | TRBD1 | TRBV3-1 | few | CASSQGPGQVYEQYF | TGTGCCAGCAGCCAAGGTCCGGGACAGGTCTACGAGCAGTACTTC
TRBJ2-7 | NA | TRBV20-1 | few | CSARDATVGSYEQYF | TGCAGTGCTAGAGACGCGACAGTAGGATCCTACGAGCAGTACTTC
TRBJ2-5 | NA | TRBV27 | few | CASSLSQKLGLYQETQYF | TGTGCCAGCAGTTTATCGCAAAAACTAGGGTTGTACCAAGAGACCCAGTACTTC
TRBJ2-2 | TRBD1 | TRBV6-6 | NA | CATRDSNTGELFF | TGTGCCACTAGGGACAGCAACACCGGGGAGCTGTTTTTT
TRBJ1-2 | NA | TRBV4-1 | few | CASSQGAVLGYGYTF | TGCGCCAGCAGCCAAGGGGCTGTCTTAGGCTATGGCTACACCTTC
TRBJ2-1 | NA | TRBV28 | few | CASSLWGLKSYNEQFF | TGTGCCAGCAGTTTATGGGGGCTGAAATCATACAATGAGCAGTTCTTC
TRBJ2-1 | NA | TRBV25-1 | NA | CASSEFRFEGQFF | TGTGCCAGCAGTGAATTTAGGTTCGAGGGGCAGTTCTTC
TRBJ2-5 | NA | TRBV20-1 | NA | CSARDDAKETQYF | TGCAGTGCTAGAGATGACGCAAAAGAGACCCAGTACTTC
TRBJ2-7 | NA | TRBV5-1 | few | CASSLAGGGQSTYEQYF | TGCGCCAGCAGCTTGGCAGGAGGGGGACAGTCCACCTACGAGCAGTACTTC
TRBJ1-4 | TRBD1 | TRBV5-6 | few | CASSLDRGGNEKLFF | TGTGCCAGCAGCTTGGACAGGGGAGGTAATGAAAAACTGTTTTTT
TRBJ2-5 | NA | TRBV20-1 | few | CSAETLQETQYF | TGCAGTGCTGAGACCCTCCAAGAGACCCAGTACTTC
TRBJ1-1 | NA | TRBV29-1 | NA | CSVEDPGVKAFF | TGCAGCGTTGAAGATCCAGGGGTTAAGGCTTTCTTT
TRBJ2-4 | NA | TRBV7-8 | many | CASSSTRTGKNIQYF | TGTGCCAGCAGCTCGACGAGGACTGGCAAAAACATTCAGTACTTC
TRBJ2-1 | TRBD2 | TRBV5-1 | few | CASSLASTSGGRYEQFF | TGCGCCAGCAGCTTGGCTTCGACTAGCGGGGGGAGATATGAGCAGTTCTTC
TRBJ2-7 | NA | TRBV15 | NA | CATSRGFETHPAYEQYF | TGTGCCACCAGCAGAGGATTCGAGACTCACCCGGCCTACGAGCAGTACTTC
TRBJ2-7 | NA | TRBV25-1 | few | CASRQGSFSAEQYF | TGTGCCAGCAGACAGGGATCATTTTCCGCCGAGCAGTACTTC
TRBJ2-4 | NA | TRBV28 | NA | CASSLLGGAKNIQYF | TGTGCCAGCAGTTTACTTGGGGGGGCCAAAAACATTCAGTACTTC
TRBJ2-7 | NA | TRBV20-1 | few | CSASLTGHSSYEQYF | TGCAGTGCTAGCCTTACAGGACATAGCTCCTACGAGCAGTACTTC
TRBJ2-3 | NA | TRBV28 | few | CASSLGVTSTDTQYF | TGTGCCAGCAGTTTAGGCGTAACTAGCACAGATACGCAGTATTTT
TRBJ2-1 | TRBD1 | TRBV25-1 | NA | CASRTGGREQFF | TGTGCCAGCAGGACAGGGGGCCGTGAGCAGTTCTTC
TRBJ2-2 | NA | TRBV6-1 | NA | CASSRAGGPGELFF | TGTGCCAGCAGTCGCGCCGGAGGACCCGGGGAGCTGTTTTTT
TRBJ2-5 | NA | TRBV28 | NA | CASSSNGPRPQGF | TGTGCCAGCAGTTCAAACGGTCCGCGACCCCAGGGCTTC
TRBJ2-2 | NA | TRBV24-1 | NA | CATSDRARPNTGKLFF | TGTGCCACCAGTGACAGGGCACGACCGAACACCGGGAAGCTGTTTTTT
TRBJ2-1 | TRBD2 | TRBV24-1 | NA | CATSDHPGTSEYNEQFF | TGTGCCACCAGTGATCACCCAGGGACTAGCGAGTACAATGAGCAGTTCTTC
TRBJ2-7 | NA | TRBV2 | NA | CASSPNRAPSSYEQYF | TGTGCCAGCAGCCCAAACAGGGCGCCCAGCTCCTACGAGCAGTACTTC
TRBJ2-5 | NA | TRBV20-1 | NA | CSARVGGTAQETQYF | TGCAGTGCTAGAGTTGGGGGGACGGCTCAAGAGACCCAGTACTTC
TRBJ2-2 | TRBD1 | TRBV5-1 | NA | CASSLGRGLAGELFF | TGCGCCAGCAGCTTGGGCAGGGGGCTGGCCGGGGAGCTGTTTTTT
TRBJ2-7 | NA | TRBV12-3/TRBV12-4 | NA | CASTFYLPTWGAEQEQYF | TGTGCCAGCACCTTCTACCTCCCCACTTGGGGGGCAGAACAGGAGCAGTACTTC
TRBJ1-2 | NA | TRBV29-1 | few | CSVVVGLNYGYTF | TGCAGCGTCGTTGTCGGGCTCAACTATGGCTACACCTTC
TRBJ2-2 | NA | TRBV14 | few | CASSQNGWIGELFF | TGTGCCAGCAGCCAAAACGGCTGGATCGGGGAGCTGTTTTTT
TRBJ2-5 | NA | TRBV5-1 | few | CASSSPGSAAQETQYF | TGCGCCAGCAGCTCCCCGGGTTCAGCGGCTCAAGAGACCCAGTACTTC
TRBJ2-3 | TRBD1 | TRBV5-1 | NA | CASSLARGRTDTQYF | TGCGCCAGCAGCTTGGCGAGGGGGCGCACAGATACGCAGTATTTT
TRBJ2-3 | TRBD2 | TRBV30 | NA | CAWRTFTSGTTDTQYF | TGTGCCTGGAGGACTTTTACTAGCGGGACAACAGATACGCAGTATTTT
TRBJ2-7 | TRBD1 | TRBV19 | NA | CASSSRQGVSYEQYF | TGTGCCAGTAGTTCACGACAGGGAGTAAGCTACGAGCAGTACTTC
TRBJ2-1 | TRBD2 | TRBV12-3/TRBV12-4 | many | CASSARTSGANEQFF | TGTGCCAGCAGTGCCCGGACTAGCGGGGCCAATGAGCAGTTCTTC
TRBJ2-3 | TRBD1 | TRBV10-3 | few | CAISAWTGGAADTQYF | TGTGCCATCAGTGCCTGGACAGGGGGCGCGGCAGATACGCAGTATTTT
TRBJ2-2 | TRBD1 | TRBV7-9 | NA | CASSLQGSHTGELFF | TGTGCCAGCAGCCTACAGGGGTCCCACACCGGGGAGCTGTTTTTT
TRBJ2-7 | TRBD1 | TRBV11-2 | NA | CASSIKTPSGQGVPYEQYF | TGTGCCAGCAGCATAAAAACCCCAAGTGGACAGGGGGTTCCCTACGAGCAGTACTTC
TRBJ2-1 | NA | TRBV5-5 | few | CASSYTSKVYNEQFF | TGTGCCAGCAGCTATACTAGCAAGGTGTATAATGAGCAGTTCTTC
TRBJ2-5 | NA | TRBV6-5 | few | CASSYSEVALKETQYF | TGTGCCAGCAGTTACTCCGAAGTAGCGTTGAAAGAGACCCAGTACTTC
TRBJ2-2 | NA | TRBV3-1 | NA | CASSQKSAGTAYTGELFF | TGTGCCAGCAGCCAAAAGAGCGCGGGAACGGCCTACACCGGGGAGCTGTTTTTT
TRBJ2-7 | NA | TRBV7-9 | NA | CASSGVTVYEQYF | TGTGCCAGTTCCGGGGTGACAGTCTACGAGCAGTACTTC
TRBJ2-1 | TRBD2 | TRBV15 | NA | CATSLAGSYNEQFF | TGTGCCACCAGTCTAGCGGGATCCTACAATGAGCAGTTCTTC
TRBJ2-1 | NA | TRBV6-4 | NA | CASSDYPGSSYNEQFF | TGTGCCAGCAGTGACTATCCGGGTAGCTCCTACAATGAGCAGTTCTTC
TRBJ1-2 | NA | TRBV2 | few | CASSDPAGRSFHYGYTF | TGTGCCAGCAGTGACCCGGCAGGGCGGTCTTTTCACTATGGCTACACCTTC
TRBJ2-7 | NA | TRBV12-3/TRBV12-4 | few | CASSFSGNYEQYF | TGTGCCAGCAGTTTTTCGGGGAACTACGAGCAGTACTTC
TRBJ2-7 | TRBD1 | TRBV6-2/TRBV6-3 | few | CASSHGDSHPREQYF | TGTGCCAGCAGTCACGGGGACAGCCATCCTCGTGAGCAGTACTTC
TRBJ2-1 | NA | TRBV13 | few | CASSLGPPTLYNEQFF | TGTGCCAGCAGCTTAGGTCCCCCTACCCTTTACAATGAGCAGTTCTTC
TRBJ1-1 | NA | TRBV7-8 | NA | CASSLARWRNTEAFF | TGTGCCAGCAGCTTAGCAAGGTGGAGGAACACTGAAGCTTTCTTT
TRBJ2-7 | NA | TRBV5-1 | many | CASSLGRHSYEQYF | TGCGCCAGCAGTTTAGGCCGACACTCCTACGAGCAGTACTTC
TRBJ2-7 | TRBD1 | TRBV7-6 | few | CASSLAWDRGYEQYF | TGTGCCAGCAGCTTAGCATGGGACAGGGGATACGAGCAGTACTTC
TRBJ2-1 | TRBD2 | TRBV24-1 | NA | CATSNRFATSGQFF | TGTGCCACCAGCAACCGGTTCGCGACTAGCGGGCAGTTCTTC
TRBJ1-4 | NA | TRBV2 | few | CASSRRAGDQEKLFF | TGTGCCAGCAGCCGTAGGGCAGGGGATCAGGAAAAACTGTTTTTT
TRBJ2-7 | TRBD1 | TRBV11-2 | NA | CASSLGLGQVYEQYF | TGTGCCAGCAGCTTAGGTTTGGGACAGGTCTACGAGCAGTACTTC